This T cell receptor beta chain appears in the sequencing data of a study of blood T cell repertoires in COVID-19 (dated by TCRdb to the early 2020s). Broadly, across the study: The collaborator samples originated in the United States, Italy and Spain and spanned the acute and convalescent phases of COVID-19. Subjects who had been exposed to COVID-19, were actively infected with it, or had recovered from it provided the deeply sampled blood TCRbeta repertoires that made up the dataset. Sample metadata almost always included a de-identified subject ID, COVID-19 status, age in years and sex. The prospective study material was composed of cDNA or gDNA derived from T cells, B-cell-depleted T cells, or PBMCs. The repertoires were released in a freely available public database intended as a resource for research on the immune response to SARS-CoV-2. Samples were obtained from the ongoing ImmuneRACE study (first 160 participants) and from over 1,000 subjects provided by 6 global collaborators. Where available, HLA class I and class II types were taken from metadata supplied by the sample provider and were not determined by assay-based typing.

What the work shows at the level of the full study, not this receptor alone: The quantity of clinical and demographic metadata differed by source and by participant and was supplied without curation.

Regarding this clone: The antigen this receptor binds is unknown. Nothing much larger sits one base from this clone, and base qualities are not available.

The immunoSEQ Assay, a bias-controlled multiplex PCR, was used to amplify TCRbeta CDR3 regions from genomic DNA. The published analysis was carried out like this. The number of nucleated cells in each sample was estimated by amplification of reference gene primers within the assay. Sequence reads were collapsed and filtered to measure the absolute abundance of every unique TCRbeta CDR3 rearrangement. For each sample, productive Simpson clonality was calculated by taking the square root of Simpson's diversity index across productive rearrangements. TCRdb's version of the immuneACCESS table is confined to in-frame rearrangements and falls short of the full clone set. An unresolved V gene accounts for under half of the shortfall where checked; the remainder is of unknown origin. The D gene and trimming were derived from the DNA, and the V and J assignments and clone size from that table. The table for this sample lists about 360,000 clones; approximately 77% of them were counted only once. The ten largest clones capture roughly 1.2% of the sample.

Its CDR3 holds 16 amino acids, cysteine through phenylalanine. Only the CDR3 DNA is retained, 48 bases long and in frame from the first base. The germline V gene sets CDR1 to SGDLS and CDR2 to YYNGEE. Relative to germline, V is 2 bases shorter and J is 5 bases shorter, with 17 bases between their ends. Whole blood was collected in K2EDTA tubes by collaborating institutions according to the institutions' own protocols. For TCRbeta analysis, collaborators shipped samples as frozen whole blood, isolated PBMCs, or DNA extracted from either of those sample types. This TCR was sampled from a human donor with acute or convalescent COVID-19. The donor label of this sample is uncertain. The V and J segments used are TRBV9 and TRBJ2-1, and possibly TRBD2, on 5 matching bases. Sequencing used peripheral blood. The DNA sequence is given as TGTGCCAGCAGCGTTCCCTTCGGACGGGATAACAATGAGCAGTTCTTC. Its amino acids are CASSVPFGRDNNEQFF.